Each of the 23 T cell receptor beta chains below was sequenced from the same sample in a study of shared clonotypes between healthy human individuals. CD45RO-negative, CCR7-positively selected cells formed the naive CD8 fraction, excluding terminally differentiated effector memory CD45RA+ cells. Profiling relied on immunoSEQ multiplex PCR, and the TCRdb table lists in-frame clones only, not all of them. The sample carries approximately 2,000,000 clones, 90% to 95% recorded once. What was sequenced was naive CD8+ T cells from PBMCs. These receptors were collected from a man between 18 and 29 years old in good health. Some clones in this sample may be carry-over from other donors' samples.

This chain links TRBV28 with TRBJ2-2; D is unclear. The CDR3 runs 15 residues. Deletions cut 5 bases from V and 6 bases from J, with 16 bases between. CDR1 and CDR2 (germline): MDHEN, SYDVKM. CDR3 protein: CASSPRRKPAGELFF. The CDR3 bases are TGTGCCAGCAGTCCCCGCCGTAAGCCTGCCGGGGAGCTGTTTTTT.

This rearrangement joins TRBV27 to TRBJ2-5; weak D call: TRBD1 (5 bases). Trimming left V 2 bases short and J 2 bases short, with 9 bases between. Per germline, CDR1 MNHEY and CDR2 SMNVEV (reference sequence). The CDR3 totals 14 residues. As DNA, the CDR3 is TGTGCCAGCAGTTTAACGGACAATCAAGAGACCCAGTACTTC. Protein product: CASSLTDNQETQYF.

The rearrangement joins TRBV4-1 to TRBJ2-7, with D tentatively TRBD1 (5 bases). In germline, CDR1 is MGHRA, CDR2 YSYEKL. V lost 0 bases, J lost 5 bases, and 20 bases lay in between. This CDR3 has 17 residues. CDR3 sequence reads: CASSQDRMTAPKDEQYF. The CDR3 region has the DNA TGCGCCAGCAGCCAAGATCGGATGACAGCTCCTAAGGACGAGCAGTACTTC.

The chain combines TRBV7-2 with TRBJ1-1; 11 nucleotides match TRBD1. The trim removed 0 bases at V and 7 bases at J, leaving 7 bases unmatched. This CDR3 has 16 residues. Germline V gene lookup returns CDR1 SGHTA and CDR2 FQGNSA. CDR3 in amino acids: CASSLAWEGQGGEAFF. In DNA form, the CDR3 reads TGTGCCAGCAGCTTAGCTTGGGAGGGACAGGGGGGTGAAGCTTTCTTT. Variable domain in full (rest from reference TRBV7-2 and TRBJ1-1): GAGVSQSPSNKVTEKGKDVELRCDPISGHTALYWYRQSLGQGLEFLIYFQGNSAPDKSGLPSDRFSAERTGGSVSTLTIQRTQQEDSAVYLCASSLAWEGQGGEAFFGQGTRLTVV.

Only one count was recorded for this clone. The chain carries TRBV9 and TRBJ1-2; 7 bases map to TRBD1. V lost 4 bases and J lost 4; bases outside the gene matches: 10. CDR1 is SGDLS and CDR2 is YYNGEE in the germline V gene. This CDR3 is built from 15 residues. CDR3: CASSPRDRDLYGYTF. The DNA for the CDR3 is TGTGCCAGCAGCCCCCGAGACAGGGATCTCTATGGCTACACCTTC.

J is TRBJ2-7 and V is TRBV11-2; 7 bases fit TRBD1. This CDR3 is built from 16 residues. Germline CDR1 reads SGHAT; CDR2 reads FQNNGV. Unmatched junction bases numbered 8, after V lost 3 bases and J lost 0 bases. DNA of the CDR3: TGTGCCAGCAGCTTCTCCGGGACAGAGATCTCCTACGAGCAGTACTTC. Its translation: CASSFSGTEISYEQYF.

The V call is TRBV4-1, the J call TRBJ1-5; D is perhaps TRBD1 (5 bases). The V gene's germline CDR1 is MGHRA and CDR2 YSYEKL. The CDR3 loop spans 14 amino acids. The ends were cut back, 0 bases at V and 3 bases at J, with 6 bases in the middle. The CDR3 nucleotides read TGCGCCAGCAGCCAAGAGACAGTCAATCAGCCCCAGCATTTT. This encodes CASSQETVNQPQHF.

The chain's CDR3 is CASSLYPRQGSYGYTF. Here the CDR3 DNA reads TGTGCCAGCAGTTTATATCCGCGACAGGGGAGCTATGGCTACACCTTC. The chain carries TRBV27 and TRBJ1-2, with 8 bases matching TRBD1. Germline V CDR1 and CDR2: MNHEY, SMNVEV (reference sequence). Trimming removed 1 base from V and 4 bases from J; junction bases left unmatched: 8. CDR3 size: 16 residues.

The chain uses TRBV5-5 and TRBJ2-7; either TRBD1 or TRBD2 may fit D (5 bases each). V was cut by 4 bases and J by 2 bases, with 13 bases left in between. This CDR3 spans 14 amino acids. In germline, CDR1 is SGHKS, CDR2 YYEKEE (reference sequence). The CDR3 spells CASSQRDHPYEQYF. The CDR3 nucleotides read TGTGCCAGCAGCCAACGGGACCACCCCTACGAGCAGTACTTC.

CDR3 residues: CASAPEGGQSYEQYF. Here the CDR3 DNA reads TGTGCCAGCGCGCCCGAGGGAGGACAGTCCTACGAGCAGTACTTC. The chain combines TRBV6-1 with TRBJ2-7, with D perhaps matching TRBD1 or TRBD2 (6 bases each). V was shortened by 8 bases and J by 1 base, with 18 bases between the two germline ends. Germline CDR1 is MNHNS and CDR2 is SASEGT. The CDR3 runs 15 residues.

Only one count was recorded for this clone. The rearrangement uses TRBV28 and TRBJ2-1, with a tentative D call TRBD2 (6 bases). Trimming pared 3 bases from V and 5 bases from J, leaving 14 bases between. Germline-derived CDR1 and CDR2 are MDHEN and SYDVKM. The CDR3 runs 15 residues. This CDR3 reads CASSLVAELDNEQFF. The CDR3, as DNA: TGTGCCAGCAGTTTGGTAGCGGAACTAGACAATGAGCAGTTCTTC.

This sequence joins TRBV5-1 and TRBJ2-7; D not resolved. Germline loops: CDR1 SGHRS, CDR2 YFSETQ. V lost 4 bases, J lost 0 bases, and 11 bases lay in between. The CDR3 is 14 residues long. The CDR3 protein is CASSLESLSYEQYF. CDR3 nucleotide sequence: TGCGCCAGCAGCCTGGAATCACTCTCCTACGAGCAGTACTTC.

The CDR3 coding sequence is TGTGCCAGTAGCCGGGAGGACTATGGCTACACCTTC. Amino acid sequence: CASSREDYGYTF. The J gene is TRBJ1-2, the V gene TRBV19, with D unclear. The CDR3 extends over 12 amino acids. With 6 bases removed from V and 3 bases from J, the gap between germline ends came to 8 bases. Germline loops: CDR1 LNHDA, CDR2 SQIVND (reference sequence). The full variable domain, its missing parts supplied by reference TRBV19 and TRBJ1-2, is DGGITQSPKYLFRKEGQNVTLSCEQNLNHDAMYWYRQDPGQGLRLIYYSQIVNDFQKGDIAEGYSVSREKKESFPLTVTSAQKNPTAFYLCASSREDYGYTFGSGTRLTVV.

Worth noting for this clone: Other DNA sequences in this specimen translate into the identical CDR3. The V call is TRBV5-1, the J call TRBJ2-7; D gene unclear. There are 13 residues in the CDR3. Germline V gives CDR1 SGHRS, CDR2 YFSETQ. Trimming removed 0 bases at V and 2 bases at J, with 6 bases between. Here the CDR3 DNA reads TGCGCCAGCAGCTTGGAGAGAGCCTACGAGCAGTACTTC. Its protein is CASSLERAYEQYF.

The chain has TRBV4-1 and TRBJ2-7; possible D gene TRBD2, 5 bases. Trimming removed 1 base from V and 2 bases from J, with 24 bases in between. This CDR3 spans 19 amino acids. From germline, CDR1 is MGHRA and CDR2 YSYEKL. The CDR3 DNA is TGCGCCAGCAGCCAAGCGATGGATCCCCCTGTCGGGATTACCTACGAGCAGTACTTC. Its translation is CASSQAMDPPVGITYEQYF.

The chain recombines TRBV29-1 with TRBJ2-1; TRBD2 matches 10 bases. From germline, CDR1 is SQVTM and CDR2 ANQGSEA. CDR3 length: 14 amino acids. V lost 4 bases and J lost 4; bases outside the gene matches: 4. CDR3 bases: TGCAGCGTTGTTGGACTAGCGGTGTACAATGAGCAGTTCTTC. Translation gives CSVVGLAVYNEQFF.

As to this clone: Different DNA sequences within this sample yield the same CDR3. V usage is TRBV9 and J usage is TRBJ2-1; D is possibly TRBD2 (6 bases). Trimming shortened V by 0 bases and J by 8 bases, and 12 bases separated the two germline ends. The CDR3 is 14 residues long. CDR1 and CDR2 from the germline V gene are SGDLS and YYNGEE. The CDR3 spells CASSVAGARDEQFF. In DNA, the CDR3 is TGTGCCAGCAGCGTAGCGGGAGCGCGCGATGAGCAGTTCTTC.

The chain joins TRBV7-9 to TRBJ1-1; 8 nucleotides line up with TRBD1. After removal of 5 bases from V and 12 bases from J, the junction contained 5 bases not matched to a gene. CDR3 length: 11 residues. From germline, CDR1 is SEHNR and CDR2 FQNEAQ (reference sequence). CDR3 amino acids: CASSRTGPTFF. The CDR3 DNA reads TGTGCCAGCAGCCGGACAGGGCCAACTTTCTTT.

The chain is built from TRBV7-9 and TRBJ2-5; D is unclear. V was pared by 5 bases and J by 1 base, with 11 bases between. This CDR3 is built from 14 residues. In germline, CDR1 is SEHNR, CDR2 FQNEAQ (reference sequence). The CDR3 coding sequence is TGTGCCAGCAGCGAATTGGCATTCCAAGAGACCCAGTACTTC. Translated: CASSELAFQETQYF.

The CDR3 reads CASSLAHPVAVQETQYF. CDR3 DNA: TGTGCCAGCAGCTTAGCCCACCCGGTAGCGGTACAAGAGACCCAGTACTTC. This rearrangement joins TRBV7-9 to TRBJ2-5; a possible D gene is TRBD2 (6 bases). V lost 0 bases and J 2 bases, leaving 16 bases between the germline ends. Per germline, CDR1 SEHNR and CDR2 FQNEAQ (reference sequence). This CDR3 spans 17 amino acids.

The CDR3 loop reads CASSFPNVGLAGEQYF. In DNA form, the CDR3 reads TGTGCCAGCAGCTTCCCCAATGTCGGCCTCGCTGGCGAGCAGTACTTC. The chain recombines TRBV7-9 with TRBJ2-7; D is uncertain. Trimming left V 3 bases short and J 6 bases short, with 21 bases between. The CDR3 loop spans 16 amino acids. From germline, CDR1 is SEHNR and CDR2 FQNEAQ (reference sequence).

This sequence joins TRBV9 and TRBJ2-3, with no clear D. This CDR3 spans 15 amino acids. The germline CDR1 and CDR2 sequences are SGDLS and YYNGEE. Trimming stripped 0 bases from V and 4 bases from J, with 12 bases between. The CDR3 bases are TGTGCCAGCAGCGTAGGATTTGGGAATGCAGATACGCAGTATTTT. This gives the protein CASSVGFGNADTQYF.

Comments on this clone: The same CDR3 is also encoded by other DNA sequences in this sample. The rearrangement links TRBV27 to TRBJ2-1; D might be TRBD2 (5 bases). This CDR3 is built from 13 residues. Per germline, CDR1 MNHEY and CDR2 SMNVEV (reference sequence). V lost 5 bases and J 7 bases, leaving 12 bases between the germline ends. The CDR3 nucleotides are TGTGCCAGCAGTCTCTTTTCGGGGAATGAGCAGTTCTTC. This translates into CASSLFSGNEQFF.